Below, 28 T cell receptor beta chains from the same sample are listed, as sequenced in a study of T cells in Graves' hyperthyroidism and ophthalmopathy. Authors of the study amplified TCR beta CDR3 regions from RNA transcripts. HTBI primers were employed in a first-round RT-PCR of the TCR CDR3. TCRdb reanalysed the multiplex PCR reads using MiXCR and keeps one entry per CDR3 protein. The data contain over 700,000 distinct CDR3 sequences, roughly 20% of them singletons. Sequenced sample: blood. These receptors came from a woman aged 45-65 years with Graves' hyperthyroidism that later progressed to Graves' ophthalmopathy.

V is TRBV7-9 and J is TRBJ2-1; D gene uncertain. The germline V gene has CDR1 SEHNR and CDR2 FQNEAQ (reference sequence). Between the trimmed V and J ends, which lost 4 bases and 1 base, there was a span of 14 bases. The length of the CDR3 is 16 residues. The CDR3 nucleotides are TGTGCCAGCAGCTCAACAAAGGAATTGTCCTACAATGAGCAGTTCTTC. It is translated as CASSSTKELSYNEQFF.

The V gene is TRBV6-2 or TRBV6-3, the J gene TRBJ2-1, with 7 bases that match TRBD1. V was clipped by 6 bases and J by 4 bases; unmatched bases: 9. This CDR3 comprises 15 residues. CDR1 and CDR2 (germline): MNHEY, SVGEGT. The CDR3 spells CASSKSRGQYNEQFF. The CDR3 DNA reads TGTGCCAGCAGCAAAAGTAGGGGGCAATACAATGAGCAGTTCTTC.

This rearrangement joins TRBV7-9 to TRBJ2-1; D is unresolved. Trimming removed 3 bases from V and 3 bases from J, with 3 bases in between. The CDR3 consists of 12 residues. Germline CDR1 reads SEHNR; CDR2 reads FQNEAQ (reference sequence). This chain's CDR3 is CASSFNYNEQFF. The CDR3 region has the DNA TGTGCCAGCAGCTTCAACTACAATGAGCAGTTCTTC.

Many counts were recorded for this clonotype. The chain combines TRBV27 with TRBJ2-3, with 7 bases aligning to TRBD1. Trimming at V came to 10 bases and at J to 4 bases, leaving 17 bases not matched to a gene. The CDR3 extends over 16 amino acids. Germline CDR1 is MNHEY and CDR2 is SMNVEV (reference sequence). The CDR3 bases are TGTGCCACCGGCAGGACGACAGGGAGAGGCGCAGATACGCAGTATTTT. Its translation is CATGRTTGRGADTQYF.

This chain connects TRBV27 to TRBJ2-3; D is uncertain. V was cut by 8 bases and J by 0 bases, with 18 bases left in between. The CDR3 covers 16 residues. Germline CDR1 MNHEY, CDR2 SMNVEV (reference sequence). CDR3 nucleotide sequence: TGTGCCAGCGGGAACCCCACAGAGACTAGCACAGATACGCAGTATTTT. Translated, it gives CASGNPTETSTDTQYF.

This clonotype appeared many times. The J gene is TRBJ1-5, the V gene TRBV7-8; TRBD1 agrees at 8 bases. J was trimmed by 6 bases and V by 4 bases; bases with no gene match: 2. Germline assignment: CDR1 SGHVS and CDR2 FQNEAQ. The CDR3 has 13 amino acids. The CDR3 DNA reads as TGTGCCAGCAGCTCACAGGGGGTTCAGCCCCAGCATTTT. Translation: CASSSQGVQPQHF.

This chain joins TRBV3-1 and TRBJ2-3, with 8 positions matching TRBD2. The CDR3 has 15 amino acids. With 1 base clipped from V and 3 bases from J, the junction kept 3 bases outside the gene matches. The germline V gene encodes CDR1 LGHDT and CDR2 YNNKEL (reference sequence). The CDR3 DNA sequence: TGTGCCAGCAGCCAAGGTCAGCGGGGGACAGATACGCAGTATTTT. Encoded protein: CASSQGQRGTDTQYF.

This clonotype was counted at least ten times. CDR3 sequence: CASSHPRRTQYF. CDR3 coding DNA: TGTGCCAGCAGCCACCCTAGGCGAACCCAGTACTTC. The chain has TRBV7-2 and TRBJ2-5; unclear D gene. The CDR3 contains 12 residues. Germline assignment: CDR1 SGHTA and CDR2 FQGNSA. Between the trimmed V and J ends, which lost 5 bases and 8 bases, there was a span of 12 bases.

The chain joins TRBV10-3 to TRBJ2-5, with D possibly matching TRBD1 (6 bases). V shed 3 bases and J shed 5 bases, with 19 bases lying between them. The CDR3 is 16 residues long. CDR1 is ENHRY, CDR2 SYGVKD, per germline. The chain's CDR3 is CAISDHSGTIWETQYF. CDR3 DNA sequence: TGTGCCATCAGTGACCACTCCGGGACAATCTGGGAGACCCAGTACTTC.

J is TRBJ1-5 and V is TRBV5-6; D gene uncertain. V was shortened by 3 bases and J by 10 bases, with 17 bases between the two germline ends. Germline assignment: CDR1 SGHDT and CDR2 YYEEEE. CDR3 length: 14 residues. The DNA for the CDR3 is TGTGCCAGCAGCTCAAATATTGCTCCGGGCCCCCAGCATTTT. Translation gives CASSSNIAPGPQHF.

Many counts were recorded for this clonotype. The chain has TRBV11-3 and TRBJ1-3, with a tentative D call TRBD1 (6 bases). The CDR3 totals 14 residues. Germline V CDR1 and CDR2: SGHNT, YENEEA. V was trimmed by 4 bases and J by 4 bases, leaving 11 bases between them. The CDR3 nucleotides read TGTGCCAGCAGCTCAGGGGCGAACGGAAACACCATATATTTT. It specifies CASSSGANGNTIYF. The variable domain in full, completed from reference TRBV11-3 and TRBJ1-3, reads EAGVVQSPRYKIIEKKQPVAFWCNPISGHNTLYWYLQNLGQGPELLIRYENEEAVDDSQLPKDRFSAERLKGVDSTLKIQPAELGDSAVYLCASSSGANGNTIYFGEGSWLTVV.

The chain combines TRBV2 with TRBJ2-3; possibly TRBD1 or TRBD2 for D (5 bases each). Germline-derived CDR1 and CDR2 are SNHLY and FYNNEI. The ends were cut back, 6 bases at V and 9 bases at J, with 13 bases in the middle. This CDR3 contains 12 residues. The CDR3 reads CASSTTGRTQYF. The CDR3 nucleotides read TGTGCCAGCAGCACGACGGGACGGACGCAGTATTTT.

Of note for this clonotype: The junction and the germline gene differ at one end; a read error may be behind it. The chain joins TRBV5-8 to TRBJ2-5; D tentatively reads TRBD1 or TRBD2 (5 bases each). CDR3 length: 14 residues. CDR1 is SGHTS, CDR2 YDEGEE, per germline. The CDR3 nucleotides are TGCGCCAGCAGCCAGACGGGGTTGGGGGAGACCCAGCACTTC. Protein sequence: CASSQTGLGETQHF.

This clonotype was recorded many times. The rearrangement links TRBV20-1 to TRBJ2-7; D is possibly TRBD1 (5 bases). Germline CDR1 DFQATT, CDR2 SNEGSKA (reference sequence). CDR3 length: 13 residues. V dropped 2 bases and J dropped 2 bases, with 10 bases sitting between them. The chain's CDR3 is CSARSRAPYEQYF. CDR3 bases: TGCAGTGCTAGAAGCAGGGCACCCTACGAGCAGTACTTC.

The V gene is TRBV19, the J gene TRBJ1-2; TRBD1 aligns across 8 bases. CDR3 size: 14 residues. Unmatched junction bases numbered 8, after V lost 7 bases and J lost 4 bases. Germline V gene data show CDR1 as LNHDA and CDR2 as SQIVND (reference sequence). CDR3 sequence: CASTQIGQGYGYTF. The DNA of the CDR3 is TGTGCCAGTACCCAAATCGGACAGGGCTATGGCTACACCTTC.

This clonotype appeared a few times. The rearrangement links TRBV29-1 to TRBJ2-5, with 8 nucleotides matching TRBD1. The CDR3 runs to 14 residues. V was clipped by 3 bases and J by 1 base; unmatched bases: 4. Per germline, CDR1 SQVTM and CDR2 ANQGSEA. The CDR3, as DNA: TGCAGCGTTGACGGAGGACAGGGCCAAGAGACCCAGTACTTC. Its translation is CSVDGGQGQETQYF.

This rearrangement joins TRBV6-1 to TRBJ2-1; possibly TRBD1 or TRBD2 for D (6 bases each). Germline lookup yields CDR1 MNHNS and CDR2 SASEGT. The length of the CDR3 is 15 residues. V was pared by 3 bases and J by 0 bases, with 9 bases between. For the CDR3, the DNA is TGTGCCAGCAGTGACGGGGGCGCCTCCTACAATGAGCAGTTCTTC. Translated, it gives CASSDGGASYNEQFF.

This clonotype was seen only a few times. The CDR3 DNA sequence: TGTGCCAGCAGCTTGACAGGGGTTGATAAAGGAAAACTGTTTTTT. It specifies CASSLTGVDKGKLFF. The gene calls are TRBV7-9 and TRBJ1-4; 8 bases are a match to TRBD1. The CDR3 loop spans 15 amino acids. Germline CDR1 SEHNR, CDR2 FQNEAQ (reference sequence). After removal of 3 bases from V and 10 bases from J, the junction contained 10 bases not matched to a gene.

The gene calls are TRBV5-4 and TRBJ2-2, with TRBD1 identical over 7 bases. Germline V CDR1 and CDR2: SGHNT, YYREEE (reference sequence). V lost 4 bases and J lost 6; bases outside the gene matches: 15. This CDR3 comprises 17 residues. The CDR3 protein is CASSLLTGSLEAGELFF. CDR3 DNA: TGTGCCAGCAGCCTGCTGACAGGGTCGCTAGAAGCCGGGGAGCTGTTTTTT. Complete variable domain (other parts from reference TRBV5-4 and TRBJ2-2): ETGVTQSPTHLIKTRGQQVTLRCSSQSGHNTVSWYQQALGQGPQFIFQYYREEENGRGNFPPRFSGLQFPNYSSELNVNALELDDSALYLCASSLLTGSLEAGELFFGEGSRLTVL.

This rearrangement joins TRBV24-1 to TRBJ2-3, with 7 nucleotides matching TRBD2. The germline CDR1 and CDR2 sequences are KGHDR and SFDVKD. The CDR3 has 18 amino acids. J was trimmed by 0 bases and V by 3 bases; bases with no gene match: 11. The CDR3: CATSDVSLGLDSTDTQYF. The CDR3 nucleotides read TGTGCCACCAGTGATGTTTCCCTAGGACTAGATAGCACAGATACGCAGTATTTT.

This clonotype occurred once. The chain joins TRBV18 to TRBJ2-7; 7 positions agree with TRBD1. Germline CDR1 KGHSH, CDR2 LQKENI. V trimming: 3 bases; J trimming: 6 bases; junction bases outside the gene matches: 14. The CDR3 contains 16 residues. The CDR3 is CASSPPGQGVRGEQYF. DNA for the CDR3: TGTGCCAGCTCACCCCCGGGGCAGGGGGTGAGAGGCGAGCAGTACTTC.

This chain connects TRBV20-1 to TRBJ1-2, with unresolved D. This CDR3 region has 15 residues. Between the trimmed V and J ends, which lost 6 bases and 8 bases, there was a span of 25 bases. CDR1 DFQATT and CDR2 SNEGSKA come from the germline V gene (reference sequence). The CDR3 DNA reads TGCAGTGCGAGGGTGGGTACCACGGATAAGAGGGGCTACACCTTC. As protein: CSARVGTTDKRGYTF.

This clonotype was counted many times. The chain employs TRBV30 and TRBJ1-1; D unclear. CDR3 length: 14 amino acids. Trimming pared 0 bases from V and 4 bases from J, leaving 12 bases between. Germline CDR1 is GTSNPN and CDR2 is SVGIG (reference sequence). The chain's CDR3 is CAWSVGYGVTEAFF. CDR3 nucleotide sequence: TGTGCCTGGAGTGTTGGGTACGGGGTCACTGAAGCTTTCTTT. The whole variable domain, remainder taken from reference TRBV30 and TRBJ1-1, is SQTIHQWPATLVQPVGSPLSLECTVEGTSNPNLYWYRQAAGRGLQLLFYSVGIGQISSEVPQNLSASRPQDRQFILSSKKLLLSDSGFYLCAWSVGYGVTEAFFGQGTRLTVV.

This clonotype was detected ten times or more. V usage is TRBV12-3 or TRBV12-4 and J usage is TRBJ1-1; unclear D gene. The CDR3 is 15 residues long. V lost 1 base and J 1 base, leaving 10 bases between the germline ends. The CDR3 spells CASSLVAGQNTEAFF. The CDR3 DNA follows: TGTGCCAGCAGTTTAGTCGCAGGCCAGAACACTGAAGCTTTCTTT.

There are a few counts of this clonotype. The genes are TRBV15 and TRBJ2-7; TRBD2 matches at 7 bases. CDR1 and CDR2 from the germline V gene are LNHNV and YYDKDF (reference sequence). V lost 5 bases and J lost 0; bases outside the gene matches: 7. The CDR3 has 15 residues. The CDR3 here is CATSPGRGISYEQYF. CDR3 DNA: TGTGCCACCAGCCCAGGGCGGGGGATCTCCTACGAGCAGTACTTC. Together with reference TRBV15 and TRBJ2-7, the CDR3 gives the full variable domain: DAMVIQNPRYQVTQFGKPVTLSCSQTLNHNVMYWYQQKSSQAPKLLFHYYDKDFNNEADTPDNFQSRRPNTSFCFLDIRSPGLGDTAMYLCATSPGRGISYEQYFGPGTRLTVT.

V usage is TRBV19 and J usage is TRBJ1-2; tentatively, D is TRBD1 (6 bases). Germline loops: CDR1 LNHDA, CDR2 SQIVND (reference sequence). Trimming took off 10 bases at V and 7 bases at J, with 13 bases between the two ends. This CDR3 is built from 11 residues. DNA for the CDR3: TGTGCCACTTCAAGGGGGAGTGGCTACACCTTC. Its protein product is CATSRGSGYTF.

Ten or more counts support this clonotype. The chain employs TRBV3-1 and TRBJ2-1; D gene ambiguous. V lost 0 bases and J 12 bases, leaving 12 bases between the germline ends. The CDR3 is 13 amino acids. Germline loops: CDR1 LGHDT, CDR2 YNNKEL (reference sequence). CDR3 residues: CASSQEGPMGQFF. The CDR3, as DNA: TGTGCCAGCAGCCAAGAAGGTCCCATGGGGCAGTTCTTC.

The rearrangement joins TRBV4-1 to TRBJ2-1, with a tentative D call TRBD1 (6 bases). CDR1 MGHRA and CDR2 YSYEKL come from the germline V gene. The CDR3 sequence is 17 residues long. V was cut by 3 bases and J by 4 bases, with 19 bases left in between. The CDR3, as DNA: TGCGCCAGCAGCCATAACCACGGACAGCTATTTTACAATGAGCAGTTCTTC. Protein product: CASSHNHGQLFYNEQFF.